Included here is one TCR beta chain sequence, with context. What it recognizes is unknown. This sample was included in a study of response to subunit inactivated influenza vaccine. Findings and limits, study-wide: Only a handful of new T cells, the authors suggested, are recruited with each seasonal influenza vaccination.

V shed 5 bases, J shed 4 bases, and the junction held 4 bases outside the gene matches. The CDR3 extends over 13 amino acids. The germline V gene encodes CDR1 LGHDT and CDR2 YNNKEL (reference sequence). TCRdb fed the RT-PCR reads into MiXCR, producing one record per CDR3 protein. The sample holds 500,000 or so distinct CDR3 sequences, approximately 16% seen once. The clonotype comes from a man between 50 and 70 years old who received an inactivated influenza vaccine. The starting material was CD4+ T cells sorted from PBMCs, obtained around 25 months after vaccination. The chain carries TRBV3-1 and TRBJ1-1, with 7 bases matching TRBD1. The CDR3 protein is CASSRGPVTEAFF. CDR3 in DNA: TGTGCCAGCAGCAGGGGGCCGGTCACTGAAGCTTTCTTT. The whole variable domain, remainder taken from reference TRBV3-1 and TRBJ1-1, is DTAVSQTPKYLVTQMGNDKSIKCEQNLGHDTMYWYKQDSKKFLKIMFSYNNKELIINETVPNRFSPKSPDKAHLNLHINSLELGDSAVYFCASSRGPVTEAFFGQGTRLTVV.